Following are 27 T cell receptor beta chains from one sample sequenced in a study of technical replicates of blood from a few donors. Repertoires were generated with immunoSEQ multiplex PCR, while TCRdb's copy carries only in-frame clones and drops some. The table includes approximately 87,000 clones, 94% detected once. Sequencing was done on a sample of T cells isolated from PBMCs. These receptors all stem from a human donor in good health.

The rearrangement joins TRBV5-4 to TRBJ2-5; 12 bases line up with TRBD2. The CDR3 is made up of 18 amino acids. Germline V gives CDR1 SGHNT, CDR2 YYREEE (reference sequence). V was pared by 0 bases and J by 4 bases, with 10 bases of the junction left unmatched. Here the CDR3 DNA reads TGTGCCAGCAGCTTGGCTTTGGGACTAGCGGGTTTAGGAGAGACCCAGTACTTC. Translating it yields CASSLALGLAGLGETQYF.

The V and J genes are TRBV18 and TRBJ1-5; 7 positions match TRBD1. The V and J ends lost 8 bases and 4 bases, in that order; junction bases with no gene match: 5. Per germline, CDR1 KGHSH and CDR2 LQKENI. The CDR3 is 13 residues long. Here the CDR3 DNA reads TGTGCCAGCCAAGGACAGGCAAATCAGCCCCAGCATTTT. Translating gives CASQGQANQPQHF.

The chain combines TRBV5-4 with TRBJ1-2, with TRBD1 identical over 8 bases. CDR1 is SGHNT, CDR2 YYREEE, per germline (reference sequence). J was trimmed by 4 bases and V by 1 base; bases with no gene match: 6. The CDR3 has 15 residues. CDR3 residues: CASSLYRDRSYGYTF. In DNA form, the CDR3 reads TGTGCCAGCAGCTTGTATCGGGACAGGAGCTATGGCTACACCTTC.

This CDR3 is CASSYSGGLHGYTF. CDR3 nucleotides: TGTGCCAGCAGCTACAGTGGAGGACTCCATGGCTACACCTTC. The V and J genes are TRBV7-9 and TRBJ1-2, with D unclear. Germline V lookup: CDR1 SEHNR, CDR2 FQNEAQ (reference sequence). V lost 4 bases, J lost 6 bases, and 15 bases lay in between. The CDR3 has 14 amino acids.

This chain connects TRBV5-1 to TRBJ1-2, with D maybe TRBD1 (5 bases). From germline, CDR1 is SGHRS and CDR2 YFSETQ. This CDR3 comprises 12 residues. V was trimmed by 1 base and J by 8 bases, leaving 9 bases between them. The chain's CDR3 is CASSLSRGGYTF. As DNA, the CDR3 is TGCGCCAGCAGCTTGTCTCGGGGGGGCTACACCTTC.

This clone was detected once. This chain links TRBV9 with TRBJ1-2; TRBD1 matches 8 bases. CDR1 is SGDLS and CDR2 is YYNGEE in the germline V gene. This CDR3 is built from 14 residues. The junction had 6 bases not matched to a gene; V was cut back by 0 bases and J by 8 bases. The CDR3 DNA is TGTGCCAGCAGCGTAGGGACAGGGACTATGGGCTACACCTTC. As protein: CASSVGTGTMGYTF.

The CDR3 sequence: CASSPPVFYGPSSGNTIYF. CDR3 nucleotide sequence: TGTGCCAGCTCACCACCCGTATTCTATGGGCCGAGCTCTGGAAACACCATATATTTT. This chain connects TRBV18 to TRBJ1-3; D ambiguous. The V gene lost 0 bases and the J gene lost 0 bases, with 18 bases spanning the gap. This CDR3 contains 19 residues. In germline, CDR1 is KGHSH, CDR2 LQKENI.

This sequence joins TRBV7-6 and TRBJ2-7; 10 positions agree with TRBD1. This CDR3 is built from 15 residues. V lost 5 bases and J lost 4; bases outside the gene matches: 8. Germline V CDR1 and CDR2: SGHVS, FNYEAQ. The CDR3 sequence is CASSLQGTGVYEQYF. The CDR3 region has the DNA TGTGCCAGCAGCCTTCAAGGGACAGGGGTGTACGAGCAGTACTTC.

The chain uses TRBV4-1 and TRBJ2-1, with D perhaps matching TRBD2 (7 bases). Trimming removed 4 bases from V and 12 bases from J, with 22 bases in between. The V gene's germline CDR1 is MGHRA and CDR2 YSYEKL. The length of the CDR3 is 15 residues. The DNA of the CDR3 is TGCGCCAGCAGCCGGGGGGGGGCTAGCATTATCGGGCAGTTCTTC. Translation: CASSRGGASIIGQFF.

The genes are TRBV19 and TRBJ2-7, with TRBD2 identical over 7 bases. Germline V CDR1 and CDR2: LNHDA, SQIVND (reference sequence). This CDR3 spans 16 amino acids. The J segment lost 0 bases and the V segment lost 5 bases, leaving 10 bases of the junction unmatched. The CDR3 here is CASSEGGLAASYEQYF. DNA for the CDR3: TGTGCCAGTAGTGAGGGAGGGCTAGCGGCCTCCTACGAGCAGTACTTC.

The rearrangement links TRBV19 to TRBJ1-1; 7 nucleotides align to TRBD1. Germline lookup yields CDR1 LNHDA and CDR2 SQIVND (reference sequence). The length of the CDR3 is 15 residues. The V and J ends lost 5 bases and 6 bases, in that order; junction bases with no gene match: 12. CDR3 bases: TGTGCCAGTAGTCACGGCAACAGGGGCGTAGCTGAAGCTTTCTTT. It codes for CASSHGNRGVAEAFF.

J is TRBJ2-1 and V is TRBV10-1; 7 bases are a match to TRBD2. This CDR3 spans 13 amino acids. V trimming: 8 bases; J trimming: 5 bases; junction bases outside the gene matches: 6. Germline CDR1 and CDR2: WNHNN and SYGVQD (reference sequence). CDR3 DNA sequence: TGCGCCAGCGAAGGACTAGGGAACAATGAGCAGTTCTTC. Protein product: CASEGLGNNEQFF.

The gene calls are TRBV4-1 and TRBJ2-2; 12 bases line up with TRBD1. This CDR3 region has 17 residues. The J segment lost 5 bases and the V segment lost 0 bases, leaving 4 bases of the junction unmatched. The germline V gene has CDR1 MGHRA and CDR2 YSYEKL. Here the CDR3 reads CASSQEVGQGATGELFF. In DNA, the CDR3 is TGCGCCAGCAGCCAAGAGGTGGGACAGGGGGCGACCGGGGAGCTGTTTTTT.

The genes are TRBV30 and TRBJ1-2; D is uncertain. This CDR3 has 13 amino acids. Germline V gives CDR1 GTSNPN, CDR2 SVGIG (reference sequence). V was pared by 2 bases and J by 6 bases, with 13 bases between. CDR3 residues: CAWSTSVRDGYTF. Written as DNA, the CDR3 is TGTGCCTGGAGTACCTCGGTGCGAGATGGCTACACCTTC.

The chain carries TRBV15 and TRBJ2-5; 13 nucleotides align to TRBD2. The length of the CDR3 is 15 residues. V shed 3 bases, J shed 4 bases, and the junction held 2 bases outside the gene matches. Germline-derived CDR1 and CDR2 are LNHNV and YYDKDF (reference sequence). The CDR3, as DNA: TGTGCCACCAGCAGCGGACTAGCGGGAGTAGAGACCCAGTACTTC. Its translation: CATSSGLAGVETQYF.

The chain carries TRBV9 and TRBJ1-5; TRBD1 agrees at 9 bases. The CDR3 covers 19 residues. The V gene end was trimmed by 0 bases and the J gene end by 4 bases; junction bases not matched to a gene: 14. Germline CDR1 and CDR2: SGDLS and YYNGEE. DNA for the CDR3: TGTGCCAGCAGCGTAGTAACTCTCGCCGGGACAGGGCTTAATCAGCCCCAGCATTTT. Amino acid sequence: CASSVVTLAGTGLNQPQHF.

The chain combines TRBV10-3 with TRBJ1-5; tentatively, D is TRBD1 (5 bases). V was clipped by 6 bases and J by 5 bases, with 11 bases between them. Germline CDR1 and CDR2: ENHRY and SYGVKD. This CDR3 comprises 13 residues. The CDR3 here is CAISPDSDQPQHF. The CDR3 DNA reads TGTGCCATCAGCCCCGACAGCGATCAGCCCCAGCATTTT.

Only a few counts were recorded for this clone. The V and J genes are TRBV4-2 and TRBJ2-1, with a possible D match to TRBD1 (5 bases). Trimming left V 0 bases short and J 4 bases short, with 13 bases between. There are 16 residues in the CDR3. Per the germline V gene, CDR1 is LGHNA and CDR2 is YNFKEQ. The DNA of the CDR3 is TGTGCCAGCAGCCAAGATCCCAGGGTCGAGTACAATGAGCAGTTCTTC. Translating it yields CASSQDPRVEYNEQFF.

J is TRBJ2-7 and V is TRBV27, with TRBD2 matching over 13 bases. The CDR3 is 15 amino acids. Germline V gene sequence: CDR1 MNHEY, CDR2 SMNVEV (reference sequence). J lost 5 bases, V lost 9 bases, and 10 bases had no gene match. In nucleotides, the CDR3 is TGTGCCAGAATCCCAGGGACTAGCGGGAACAACGAGCAGTACTTC. Protein: CARIPGTSGNNEQYF.

CDR3 DNA sequence: TGTGCCAGCTCACTGGGACTAGCGGGAGTAGGGTCCTACAATGAGCAGTTCTTC. It is translated as CASSLGLAGVGSYNEQFF. The V call is TRBV18, the J call TRBJ2-1; 14 bases map to TRBD2. V lost 4 bases to trimming and J lost 1 base; unmatched junction nucleotides: 6. Germline-derived CDR1 and CDR2 are KGHSH and LQKENI. There are 18 residues in the CDR3.

About this clone itself: One junction end disagrees with the germline gene, perhaps due to a read error. This chain uses TRBV6-5 with TRBJ1-1; TRBD1 might be the D (6 bases). Germline V gives CDR1 MNHEY, CDR2 SVGAGI. The CDR3 spans 13 residues. Here the CDR3 reads CASRSRGHTEAFF. Here the CDR3 DNA reads TGTGCCAGCAGGTCCCGGGGACACACTGAAGCTTTTTTT.

The chain has TRBV6-4 and TRBJ2-2, with TRBD2 identical over 7 bases. This CDR3 contains 14 residues. Losses at the gene ends were 7 bases for V and 1 base for J; bases not matched to a gene: 3. Germline-derived CDR1 and CDR2 are MRHNA and SNTAGT. DNA for the CDR3: TGTGCCAGCAAAATAGCGGGGAACACCGGGGAGCTGTTTTTT. It codes for CASKIAGNTGELFF.

The V call is TRBV27, the J call TRBJ2-1; a weak D match, TRBD1 (6 bases). The V gene's germline CDR1 is MNHEY and CDR2 SMNVEV (reference sequence). V gave up 7 bases and J gave up 14 bases, with 18 bases separating them. The CDR3 sequence is 12 residues long. The CDR3 coding sequence is TGTGCCAGCATCACCCCCAGGGGCCGGGAGTTCTTC. This sequence encodes CASITPRGREFF.

The chain combines TRBV28 with TRBJ2-3; 8 bases map to TRBD1. Looked up from germline, CDR1 is MDHEN and CDR2 is SYDVKM. This CDR3 is 15 amino acids long. With 5 bases clipped from V and 1 base from J, the junction kept 5 bases outside the gene matches. Here the CDR3 DNA reads TGTGCCAGCAGTCAGACAGGGGCGGGCACAGATACGCAGTATTTT. Protein: CASSQTGAGTDTQYF.

The rearrangement joins TRBV2 to TRBJ2-3; D is undetermined. CDR3 size: 14 residues. Germline CDR1 reads SNHLY; CDR2 reads FYNNEI. V was shortened by 4 bases and J by 1 base, with 9 bases between the two germline ends. The CDR3 loop reads CASSASVRTDTQYF. The DNA for the CDR3 is TGTGCCAGCAGTGCCTCAGTACGCACAGATACGCAGTATTTT.

CDR3 coding DNA: TGCGCCAGCAGCCAAGTAGTTGAGGGCACGGGGGTAAAGATGGAGCTGTTTTTT. Its translation: CASSQVVEGTGVKMELFF. The genes are TRBV4-1 and TRBJ2-2; D may be TRBD2 (6 bases). V shed 1 base and J shed 10 bases, with 25 bases lying between them. This CDR3 comprises 18 residues. Per germline, CDR1 MGHRA and CDR2 YSYEKL.

By sample share, this clone is medium-sized. This chain joins TRBV5-6 and TRBJ2-3, with 13 positions matching TRBD2. This CDR3 is 15 amino acids long. The V segment lost 4 bases and the J segment 8 bases; nucleotides outside the gene matches: 7. Germline values: CDR1 SGHDT, CDR2 YYEEEE. The chain's CDR3 is CASSALAGGLGTQYF. For the CDR3, the DNA is TGTGCCAGCAGCGCACTAGCGGGGGGGCTAGGTACGCAGTATTTT.